The sequence of this T cell receptor beta chain was determined in a study of blood T cell repertoires in COVID-19. Some clones are missing from TCRdb's copy, which holds only in-frame ones; the method was immunoSEQ multiplex PCR. Of some 220,000 clones listed, just under 85% are singletons. The sample taken for sequencing was PBMCs or T cells enriched from blood (not recorded which). The TCR comes from a middle-aged woman with acute COVID-19.

The chain's CDR3 is CASSKDWRTGNSGEQYF. The CDR3 nucleotides read TGTGCCAGCAGCAAAGATTGGAGGACAGGAAATAGTGGTGAGCAGTACTTC. The rearrangement uses TRBV21-1 and TRBJ2-7; the D call TRBD1 from the table was never checked on the DNA. TRBV21-1 is a pseudogene segment. CDR3 length: 17 amino acids.